This entry lists 11 T cell receptor beta chains sequenced from one sample in a study of blood T cells in healthy people across ages. Through a sample-barcoded 5' primer and a J-beta primer mix, a second PCR was run for about 6 to 11 cycles. TCRdb itself ran the 5' RACE reads through MiXCR, one entry per CDR3 protein. The repertoire holds more than 550,000 distinct CDR3 sequences, with approximately 21% as singletons. The sample was blood. The receptors come from a man between 65 and 79 years old in good health.

Ten or more counts support this clonotype. This chain joins TRBV27 and TRBJ2-5; D may be TRBD2 (6 bases). V lost 2 bases, J lost 2 bases, and 12 bases lay in between. Germline V gene lookup returns CDR1 MNHEY and CDR2 SMNVEV (reference sequence). CDR3 length: 15 residues. CDR3 in DNA: TGTGCCAGCAGTTTAACACGGACTAAGCAAGAGACCCAGTACTTC. It yields the protein CASSLTRTKQETQYF.

This clonotype was picked up a small number of times. The V gene is TRBV5-1, the J gene TRBJ2-7, with TRBD1 as a possible D gene (5 bases). The CDR3 loop spans 15 amino acids. V was cut by 0 bases and J by 2 bases, with 12 bases left in between. CDR1 is SGHRS and CDR2 is YFSETQ in the germline V gene. The CDR3 nucleotides are TGCGCCAGCAGCTTGGGTCAGGGCTTAACCTACGAGCAGTACTTC. Amino acid sequence: CASSLGQGLTYEQYF.

This clonotype was detected many times. The rearrangement links TRBV25-1 to TRBJ2-5; 8 bases are shared with TRBD1. The V and J ends lost 5 bases and 1 base, in that order; junction bases with no gene match: 12. Germline CDR1 is MGHDK and CDR2 is SYGVNS. The CDR3 length is 17 residues. The CDR3, as DNA: TGTGCCAGCAGTTCCCCAACCCGAGGACAGGGCCAAGAGACCCAGTACTTC. Translation gives CASSSPTRGQGQETQYF. The whole variable domain, filled in from reference TRBV25-1 and TRBJ2-5, reads EADIYQTPRYLVIGTGKKITLECSQTMGHDKMYWYQQDPGMELHLIHYSYGVNSTEKGDLSSESTVSRIRTEHFPLTLESARPSHTSQYLCASSSPTRGQGQETQYFGPGTRLLVL.

The rearrangement joins TRBV7-9 to TRBJ2-3; D gene ambiguous. V lost 2 bases to trimming and J lost 2 bases, with 11 bases between them. The germline CDR1 and CDR2 sequences are SEHNR and FQNEAQ (reference sequence). This CDR3 is 15 amino acids long. In DNA, the CDR3 is TGTGCCAGCAGCTTAAGCGAGGCGACCACAGATACGCAGTATTTT. Protein product: CASSLSEATTDTQYF.

The chain couples TRBV12-3 or TRBV12-4 to TRBJ2-1; a possible D gene is TRBD1 (6 bases). The CDR3 has 13 residues. Trimming stripped 5 bases from V and 8 bases from J, with 13 bases between. The CDR3 bases are TGTGCCAGCAGTACAGGGTCCTTCGATGAGCAGTTCTTC. Residues: CASSTGSFDEQFF.

The V gene is TRBV18, the J gene TRBJ1-5, with 8 positions matching TRBD1. V shed 5 bases, J shed 6 bases, and the junction held 9 bases outside the gene matches. The CDR3 runs to 15 residues. Germline V CDR1 and CDR2: KGHSH, LQKENI. The CDR3 loop is CASSTTGQGGQPQHF. The CDR3 DNA sequence: TGTGCCAGCTCAACCACCGGACAGGGAGGTCAGCCCCAGCATTTT.

The chain recombines TRBV6-2 or TRBV6-3 with TRBJ2-1; 8 bases map to TRBD2. The V gene's germline CDR1 is MNHEY and CDR2 SVGEGT. After removal of 7 bases from V and 5 bases from J, the junction contained 10 bases not matched to a gene. The CDR3 covers 15 residues. CDR3 sequence (DNA): TGTGCCAGCACCGTAGCGGGAAGAGGGAACAATGAGCAGTTCTTC. Encoded protein: CASTVAGRGNNEQFF.

The DNA for the CDR3 is TGTGCCAGCAGCCAAAGATCCTGGAATGAGCAGTTCTTC. Translation: CASSQRSWNEQFF. The chain joins TRBV7-9 to TRBJ2-5, with D unresolved. The J call may not be correct, given that the DNA end is closer to TRBJ2-1. Germline V gene sequence: CDR1 SEHNR, CDR2 FQNEAQ (reference sequence). This CDR3 comprises 13 residues.

This clonotype has a handful of counts. The chain recombines TRBV7-9 with TRBJ2-7, with 7 nucleotides matching TRBD1. Germline V gene sequence: CDR1 SEHNR, CDR2 FQNEAQ (reference sequence). This CDR3 has 11 residues. CDR3 sequence (DNA): TGTGCCGGCAGCAGGGGGATAGTGCAGTACGTC. Protein product: CAGSRGIVQYV.

This chain uses TRBV9 with TRBJ2-2, with D possibly matching TRBD2 (5 bases). Trimming cost V 1 base and J 2 bases, with 6 bases left between them. Germline V CDR1 and CDR2: SGDLS, YYNGEE. The CDR3 length is 14 residues. The DNA of the CDR3 is TGTGCCAGCAGCGTACGGGATAACACCGGGGAGCTGTTTTTT. It specifies CASSVRDNTGELFF.

This clonotype turned up a few times. V and J are TRBV7-2 and TRBJ2-1; TRBD2 matches at 11 bases. The CDR3 sequence is 16 residues long. Looked up from germline, CDR1 is SGHTA and CDR2 is FQGNSA. Losses at the gene ends were 5 bases for V and 7 bases for J; bases not matched to a gene: 10. This CDR3 reads CASSTRASGGQNEQFF. The CDR3, as DNA: TGTGCCAGCAGCACACGGGCTAGCGGGGGGCAAAATGAGCAGTTCTTC.